This T cell receptor beta chain emerged from a study of cytomegalovirus exposure and HLA in healthy donors. Study-level information: There were approximately 81 million unique TCRs (from HLA-typed donors) in an early data release.

This clone turned up a few times. Vbeta (60) and Jbeta (13) primers were used in the PCR. This table comes from immunoSEQ multiplex PCR, and its TCRdb copy is limited to in-frame clones, with some not included. The table shows approximately 160,000 clones, with roughly 64% occurring only once. The CDR3 covers 14 residues. V lost 6 bases, J lost 8 bases, and 8 bases stayed unmatched. Germline assignment: CDR1 MRHNA and CDR2 SNTAGT. The rearrangement joins TRBV6-4 to TRBJ2-3; TRBD2 matches at 10 bases. The sequence came from a woman under 40 in good health and CMV-seropositive. The specimen was PBMCs. CDR3 sequence: CASRALAGEGTQYF. As DNA, the CDR3 is TGTGCCAGCAGGGCCCTAGCGGGGGAGGGTACGCAGTATTTT.